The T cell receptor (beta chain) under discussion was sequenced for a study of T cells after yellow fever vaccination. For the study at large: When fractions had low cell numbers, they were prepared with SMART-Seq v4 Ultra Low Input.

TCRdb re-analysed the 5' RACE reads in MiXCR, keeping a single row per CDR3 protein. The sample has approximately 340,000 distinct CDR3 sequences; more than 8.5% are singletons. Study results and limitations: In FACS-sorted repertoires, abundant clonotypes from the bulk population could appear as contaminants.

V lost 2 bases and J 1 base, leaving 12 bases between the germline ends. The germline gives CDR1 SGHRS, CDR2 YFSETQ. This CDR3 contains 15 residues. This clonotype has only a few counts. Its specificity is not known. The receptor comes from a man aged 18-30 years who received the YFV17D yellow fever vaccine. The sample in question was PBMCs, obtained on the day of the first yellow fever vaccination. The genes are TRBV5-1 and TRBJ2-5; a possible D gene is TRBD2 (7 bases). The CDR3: CASSFGAGAQETQYF. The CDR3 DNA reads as TGCGCCAGCAGCTTCGGGGCGGGGGCCCAAGAGACCCAGTACTTC.